This record covers a single T cell receptor beta chain. This specimen comes from a study of cytotoxic CD8 clonotypes in ibrutinib-treated CLL. The V and J ends lost 1 base and 8 bases respectively, with 22 bases between them. There are 17 residues in the CDR3. Germline V gives CDR1 SGHTS, CDR2 YDEGEE. Profiled with immunoSEQ multiplex PCR; TCRdb holds only in-frame clones, not every one. The sample lists 130,000 or so clones; approximately 80% were seen once. The clonotype comes from a human donor with chronic lymphocytic leukemia. The chain couples TRBV5-8 to TRBJ1-3; D gene ambiguous. Sequenced material: PBMCs, taken after 12 months of ibrutinib treatment. CDR3 sequence (DNA): TGTGCCAGCAGCTTGAGCCGTAGTAGTTACGAATCCGACACCATATATTTT. Its translation is CASSLSRSSYESDTIYF.